This T cell receptor beta chain derives from a study of cytomegalovirus exposure and HLA in healthy donors. PCR involved 60 Vbeta and 13 Jbeta primers. As processed by the authors: An analysis that came later counted 77 million or so unique TCR beta chains, about 10 million shared. This table comes from immunoSEQ multiplex PCR, and its TCRdb copy is limited to in-frame clones, with some not included. From that table come the V and J calls and clone size; the DNA was used to work out D and trimming. The sample has about 63,000 clones, 73% seen once. Regarding the study as a whole: For TCR beta chains, V- and J-gene trimming was later linked to a missense DCLRE1C variant.

The CDR3 is 14 residues long. Germline V lookup: CDR1 MNHNS, CDR2 SASEGT. In regard to this clone: The antigen is unknown. An end of the junction does not agree with germline; a read error may underlie this.

The V and J genes are TRBV6-1 and TRBJ2-2, with 10 bases that match TRBD1. Sequencing was performed on PBMCs. The receptor comes from a man aged 45-65 years in good health and CMV-seronegative. CDR3 coding DNA: TGCGCCTCGCAGGGACAGGGGTCAACCGGGGAGCTGTTTTTT. This codes for CASQGQGSTGELFF.